The source of this T cell receptor beta chain is a study of glioma-infiltrating T cells. TCR alpha and beta CDR3 regions were amplified from RNA using iRepertoire nested multiplex PCR. TCRdb re-called the multiplex PCR reads with MiXCR, one entry per CDR3 protein. The table shows under 200,000 distinct CDR3 sequences, with around 45% occurring only once. This clonotype has at least ten counts. The V gene lost 3 bases and the J gene lost 4 bases, with 16 bases spanning the gap. Germline V gives CDR1 DFQATT, CDR2 SNEGSKA (reference sequence). This CDR3 comprises 15 residues. Sequencing input: glioma tissue, nonneoplastic brain tissue, or PBMCs (not recorded which). The chain joins TRBV20-1 to TRBJ1-5, with D unresolved. The TCR originated in a human donor with low-grade glioma or glioblastoma, undergoing nonglioma brain surgery, or in good health (not recorded which). The CDR3 is CSARWASGSNQPQHF. The CDR3 DNA follows: TGCAGTGCTAGGTGGGCGTCGGGTTCTAATCAGCCCCAGCATTTT.